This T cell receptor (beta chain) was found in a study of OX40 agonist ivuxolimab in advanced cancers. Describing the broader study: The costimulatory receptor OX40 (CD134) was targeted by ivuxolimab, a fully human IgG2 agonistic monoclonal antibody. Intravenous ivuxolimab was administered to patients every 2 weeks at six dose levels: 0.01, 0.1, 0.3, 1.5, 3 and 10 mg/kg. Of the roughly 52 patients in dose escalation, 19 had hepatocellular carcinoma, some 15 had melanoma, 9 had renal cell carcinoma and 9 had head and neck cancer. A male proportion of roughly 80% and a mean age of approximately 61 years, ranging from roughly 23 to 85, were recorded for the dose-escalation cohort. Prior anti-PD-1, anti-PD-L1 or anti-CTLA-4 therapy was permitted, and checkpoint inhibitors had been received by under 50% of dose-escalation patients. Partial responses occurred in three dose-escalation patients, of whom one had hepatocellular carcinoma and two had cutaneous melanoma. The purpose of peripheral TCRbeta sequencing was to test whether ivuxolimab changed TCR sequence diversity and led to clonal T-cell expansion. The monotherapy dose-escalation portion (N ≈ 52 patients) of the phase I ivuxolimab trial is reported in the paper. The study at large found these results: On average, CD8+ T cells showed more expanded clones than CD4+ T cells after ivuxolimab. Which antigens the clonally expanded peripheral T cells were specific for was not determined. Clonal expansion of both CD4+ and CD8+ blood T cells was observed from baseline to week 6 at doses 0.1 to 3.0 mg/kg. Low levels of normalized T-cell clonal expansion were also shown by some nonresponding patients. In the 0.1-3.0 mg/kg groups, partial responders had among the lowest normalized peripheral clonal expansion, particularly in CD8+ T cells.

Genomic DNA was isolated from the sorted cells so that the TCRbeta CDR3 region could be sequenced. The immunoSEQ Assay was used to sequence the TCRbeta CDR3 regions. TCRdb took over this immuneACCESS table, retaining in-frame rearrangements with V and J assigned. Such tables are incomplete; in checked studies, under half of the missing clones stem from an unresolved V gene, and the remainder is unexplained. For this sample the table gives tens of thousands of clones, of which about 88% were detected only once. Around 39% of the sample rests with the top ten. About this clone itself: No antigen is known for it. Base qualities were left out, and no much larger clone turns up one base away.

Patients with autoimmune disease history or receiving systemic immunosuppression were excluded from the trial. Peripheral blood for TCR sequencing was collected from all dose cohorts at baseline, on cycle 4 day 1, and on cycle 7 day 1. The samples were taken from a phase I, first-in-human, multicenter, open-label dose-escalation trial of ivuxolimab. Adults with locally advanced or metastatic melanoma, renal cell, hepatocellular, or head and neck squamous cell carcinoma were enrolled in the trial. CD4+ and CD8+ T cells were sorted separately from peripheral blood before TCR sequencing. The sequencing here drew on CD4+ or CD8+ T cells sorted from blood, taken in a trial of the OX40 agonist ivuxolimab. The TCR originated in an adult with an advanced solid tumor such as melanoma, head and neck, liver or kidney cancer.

The sequenced DNA is TGTGCCAGCAGCGTAGACGGGTCAACTAATGAAAAACTGTTTTTT. This gives the protein CASSVDGSTNEKLFF. The rearranged chain carries TRBV9 and TRBJ1-4; no confident D gene assignment can be made. CDR1 SGDLS and CDR2 YYNGEE were looked up in the germline V gene. V and J are truncated by 0 bases and 0 bases respectively, leaving an intervening sequence of 6 bases. Including the terminal cysteine and phenylalanine, the CDR3 comprises 15 residues. CDR3 DNA only is kept here, 45 bases in frame from base 1.